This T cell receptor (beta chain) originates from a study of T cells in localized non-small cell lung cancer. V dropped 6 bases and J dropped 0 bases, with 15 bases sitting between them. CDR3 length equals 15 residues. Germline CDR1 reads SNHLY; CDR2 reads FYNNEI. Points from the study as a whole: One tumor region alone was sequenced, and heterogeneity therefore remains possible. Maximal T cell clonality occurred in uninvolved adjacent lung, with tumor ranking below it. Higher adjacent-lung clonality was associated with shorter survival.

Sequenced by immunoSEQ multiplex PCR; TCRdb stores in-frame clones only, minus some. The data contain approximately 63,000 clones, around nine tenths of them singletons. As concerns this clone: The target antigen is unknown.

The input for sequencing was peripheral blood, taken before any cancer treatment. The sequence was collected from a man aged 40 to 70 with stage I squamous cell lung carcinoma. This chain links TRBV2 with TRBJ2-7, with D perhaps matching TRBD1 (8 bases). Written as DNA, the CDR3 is TGTGCCAGCAGCCCACAGGGGGGGACCTCCTACGAGCAGTACTTC. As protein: CASSPQGGTSYEQYF.